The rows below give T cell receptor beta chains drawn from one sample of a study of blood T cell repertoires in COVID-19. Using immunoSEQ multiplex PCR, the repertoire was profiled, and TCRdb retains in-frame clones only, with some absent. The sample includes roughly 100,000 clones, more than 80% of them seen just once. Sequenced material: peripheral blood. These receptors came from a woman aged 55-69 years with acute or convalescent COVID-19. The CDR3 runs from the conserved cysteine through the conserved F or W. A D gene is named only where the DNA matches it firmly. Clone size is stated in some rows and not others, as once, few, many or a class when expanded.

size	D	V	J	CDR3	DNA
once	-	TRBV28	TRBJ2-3	CATRPAGKAYTDTQYF	TGTGCCACCAGGCCGGCGGGAAAGGCGTACACAGATACGCAGTATTTT
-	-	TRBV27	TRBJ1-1	CASNVQGPNTEAFF	TGTGCCAGCAACGTACAGGGCCCGAACACTGAAGCTTTCTTT
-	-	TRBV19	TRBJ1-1	CASTRQIMNTEAFF	TGTGCCAGTACCCGACAGATAATGAACACTGAAGCTTTCTTT
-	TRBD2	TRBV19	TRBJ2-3	CASTKYLAGSTDTQYF	TGTGCCAGTACCAAATATCTAGCGGGTAGCACAGATACGCAGTATTTT
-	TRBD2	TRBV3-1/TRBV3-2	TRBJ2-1	CASSRTSGRINEQFF	TGTGCCAGCAGCCGGACTAGCGGGAGGATTAATGAGCAGTTCTTC
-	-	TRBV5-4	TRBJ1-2	CASSLRGGNYGYTF	TGTGCCAGCAGCCTCCGAGGAGGTAACTATGGCTACACCTTC
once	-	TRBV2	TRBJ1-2	CASSERSYGYTF	TGTGCCAGCAGTGAACGGAGCTATGGCTACACCTTC
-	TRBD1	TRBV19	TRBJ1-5	CASSTGQVYQPQHF	TGTGCCAGTAGTACTGGACAGGTCTATCAGCCCCAGCATTTT
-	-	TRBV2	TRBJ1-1	CATMNRNTEAFF	TGTGCCACCATGAACAGGAACACTGAAGCTTTCTTT
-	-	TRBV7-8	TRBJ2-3	CASSFASSRRDTQYF	TGTGCCAGCAGCTTCGCTAGCTCCCGAAGGGATACGCAGTATTTT
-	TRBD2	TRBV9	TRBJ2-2	CASSVGGLAGGTNTGELFF	TGTGCCAGCAGCGTAGGGGGACTAGCGGGAGGGACGAACACCGGGGAGCTGTTTTTT
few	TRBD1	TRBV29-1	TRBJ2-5	CSVEPQGAWETQYF	TGCAGCGTTGAACCACAGGGGGCCTGGGAGACCCAGTACTTC
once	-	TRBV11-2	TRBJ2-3	CASSLATGLASDTQYF	TGTGCCAGCAGCTTAGCCACGGGACTTGCTTCAGATACGCAGTATTTT
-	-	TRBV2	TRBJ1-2	CASSAAGKYGYTF	TGTGCCAGCAGTGCGGCAGGGAAGTATGGCTACACCTTC
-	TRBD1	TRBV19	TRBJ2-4	CASSQDRLAKNIQYF	TGTGCCAGTAGTCAGGACAGGTTAGCCAAAAACATTCAGTACTTC
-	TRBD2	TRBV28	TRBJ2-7	CASSPTSGRRRVYEQYF	TGTGCCAGCAGTCCGACTAGCGGGAGGAGGAGGGTCTACGAGCAGTACTTC
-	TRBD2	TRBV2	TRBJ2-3	CASKRGGFQDTQYF	TGTGCCAGCAAGAGGGGAGGGTTTCAAGATACGCAGTATTTT
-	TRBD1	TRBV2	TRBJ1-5	CASTIGDRDHQPQHF	TGTGCCAGCACCATCGGGGACAGGGATCACCAGCCCCAGCATTTT
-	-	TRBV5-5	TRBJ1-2	CASSPLGRGNYGYTF	TGTGCCAGCAGCCCCCTCGGCCGGGGTAACTATGGCTACACCTTC
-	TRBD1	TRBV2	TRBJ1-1	CASYRDRVRGTEAFF	TGTGCCAGCTACCGGGACAGGGTGCGGGGCACTGAAGCTTTCTTT
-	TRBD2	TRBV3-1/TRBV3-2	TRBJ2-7	CASSHGTSGLYEQYF	TGTGCCAGCAGCCACGGGACTAGCGGTCTCTACGAGCAGTACTTC
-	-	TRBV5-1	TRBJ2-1	CASSLELGSWDNEQFF	TGCGCCAGCAGCTTGGAGTTGGGGAGTTGGGACAATGAGCAGTTCTTC
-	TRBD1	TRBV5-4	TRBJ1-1	CASSQDRGRGGAFF	TGTGCCAGCAGCCAAGACAGGGGGCGGGGAGGAGCTTTCTTT
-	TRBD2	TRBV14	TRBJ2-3	CASSQLGGGTQYF	TGTGCCAGCAGCCAACTTGGCGGGGGTACGCAGTATTTT